The 5 T cell receptor beta chains listed next were all sequenced from one sample in a study of blood T cell repertoires in COVID-19 (dated by TCRdb to the early 2020s). The method behind the library was the immunoSEQ multiplex PCR assay. TCRdb took this table from immuneACCESS and kept in-frame rearrangements with V and J called. Such tables lack part of the clones; where checked against another copy, unresolved V genes explain under half of the gap, and the rest is unexplained. The sample table shows about 160,000 clones, and roughly 90% are seen once. The ten biggest clones cover just under 4% of the sample. Material for sequencing was peripheral blood. The origin of the receptors is a woman aged 55-75 years who had recovered from COVID-19.

The rearrangement links TRBV7-3 to TRBJ1-2, with 9 positions matching TRBD1. V lost 6 bases, J lost 5 bases, and 4 bases stayed unmatched. This CDR3 is 13 amino acids long. From germline, CDR1 is SGHTA and CDR2 FQGTGA. The CDR3 nucleotides read TGTGCCAGCAGGGGACAGGGCGTTTATGGCTACACCTTC. Residues: CASRGQGVYGYTF.

The DNA of the CDR3 is TGTGCCAGTAGCGGGGGGCCCTATGGCTACACCTTC. Translating gives CASSGGPYGYTF. The rearrangement joins TRBV19 to TRBJ1-2; D possibly corresponds to TRBD1 (6 bases). Germline V gene lookup returns CDR1 LNHDA and CDR2 SQIVND (reference sequence). Trimming took off 6 bases at V and 4 bases at J, with 9 bases between the two ends. This CDR3 has 12 residues.

The gene calls are TRBV4-3 and TRBJ1-2; D is unresolved. The V gene's germline CDR1 is LGHNA and CDR2 YSLEER. The CDR3 runs 13 residues. V gave up 4 bases and J gave up 2 bases, with 8 bases separating them. The CDR3 sequence is CASSRLGNYGYTF. The CDR3, as DNA: TGCGCCAGCAGCCGCTTGGGCAACTATGGCTACACCTTC.

The chain recombines TRBV29-1 with TRBJ1-2, with 7 bases that match TRBD1. Germline CDR1 reads SQVTM; CDR2 reads ANQGSEA. The V gene end was trimmed by 1 base and the J gene end by 3 bases; junction bases not matched to a gene: 14. CDR3 length: 17 amino acids. CDR3 bases: TGCAGCGTTGAAGTCCTTGGCACCCGAGGGGGCTACTATGGCTACACCTTC. As protein: CSVEVLGTRGGYYGYTF.

J is TRBJ1-5 and V is TRBV9; 9 bases map to TRBD1. J lost 6 bases, V lost 4 bases, and 8 bases had no gene match. Germline V CDR1 and CDR2: SGDLS, YYNGEE. The CDR3 extends over 15 amino acids. The CDR3 DNA reads TGTGCCAGCAGCCAGGGACAGGGTTATGGTCAGCCCCAGCATTTT. Translation gives CASSQGQGYGQPQHF.